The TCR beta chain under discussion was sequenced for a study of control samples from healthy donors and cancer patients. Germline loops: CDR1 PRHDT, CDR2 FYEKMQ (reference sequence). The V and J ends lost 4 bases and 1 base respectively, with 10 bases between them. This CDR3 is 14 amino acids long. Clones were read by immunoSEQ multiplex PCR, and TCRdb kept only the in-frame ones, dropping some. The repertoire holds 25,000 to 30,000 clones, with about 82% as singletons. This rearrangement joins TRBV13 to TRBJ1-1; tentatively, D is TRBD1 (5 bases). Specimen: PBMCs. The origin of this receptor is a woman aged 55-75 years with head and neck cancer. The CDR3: CASSSGHWNTEAFF. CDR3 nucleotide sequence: TGTGCCAGCAGCTCAGGACATTGGAACACTGAAGCTTTCTTT.